One and the same sample provided the 23 T cell receptor beta chains below, sequenced in a study of blood T cell repertoires in COVID-19. Profiled with immunoSEQ multiplex PCR; TCRdb holds only in-frame clones, not every one. The sample lists around 110,000 clones; 75% to 90% were seen once. Sequencing was carried out using peripheral blood. These receptors originate from a woman aged 70-85 years with acute or convalescent COVID-19.

There are a few counts of this clone. The chain employs TRBV7-2 and TRBJ2-7, with 11 bases lining up with TRBD2. The germline CDR1 and CDR2 sequences are SGHTA and FQGNSA. Trimming took 5 bases from V and 6 from J; bases not matched to a gene: 9. This CDR3 contains 15 residues. CDR3 nucleotides: TGTGCCAGCAGCGTTAGCGGGGGGGCCGTCTTCGAGCAGTACTTC. It encodes CASSVSGGAVFEQYF.

This rearrangement joins TRBV18 to TRBJ1-2, with 11 positions matching TRBD1. CDR3 length: 15 amino acids. V lost 4 bases, J lost 4 bases, and 5 bases stayed unmatched. The germline CDR1 and CDR2 sequences are KGHSH and LQKENI. The DNA of the CDR3 is TGTGCCAGCTCACTAGGACAGGGGGCTGTCTATGGCTACACCTTC. Its translation is CASSLGQGAVYGYTF.

The rearrangement uses TRBV5-6 and TRBJ2-7; 11 bases match TRBD2. The CDR3 is 16 amino acids. Trimming cost V 5 bases and J 0 bases; bases outside gene matches: 7. The germline CDR1 and CDR2 sequences are SGHDT and YYEEEE. The CDR3 DNA follows: TGTGCCAGCAGGCGCGGACTAGCGGGTTTCTCCTACGAGCAGTACTTC. Translated: CASRRGLAGFSYEQYF.

The chain links TRBV2 to TRBJ2-7; 10 positions match TRBD1. This CDR3 region has 14 residues. CDR1 and CDR2 (germline): SNHLY, FYNNEI. Germline trimming cut 4 bases from V and 1 base from J; bases unmatched to any gene: 1. DNA of the CDR3: TGTGCCAGCAGTGGGGACAGGGGTTCCTACGAGCAGTACTTC. This encodes CASSGDRGSYEQYF.

The rearrangement uses TRBV4-2 and TRBJ2-2; D is uncertain. The germline V gene has CDR1 LGHNA and CDR2 YNFKEQ. The ends were cut back, 0 bases at V and 2 bases at J, with 4 bases in the middle. The CDR3 contains 14 residues. The CDR3 here is CASSQDLNTGELFF. The DNA of the CDR3 is TGTGCCAGCAGCCAAGATCTAAACACCGGGGAGCTGTTTTTT.

The table lists this clone with a count of one. The chain recombines TRBV28 with TRBJ2-7, with D uncertain. The CDR3 runs to 11 residues. Germline CDR1 reads MDHEN; CDR2 reads SYDVKM. Trimming stripped 5 bases from V and 6 bases from J, with 8 bases between. CDR3 loop: CASSGDREQYF. DNA of the CDR3: TGTGCCAGCAGTGGAGACCGCGAGCAGTACTTC.

The rearrangement uses TRBV9 and TRBJ1-1; no clear D. The V and J ends lost 2 bases and 1 base respectively, with 9 bases between them. This CDR3 has 14 residues. Germline CDR1 and CDR2: SGDLS and YYNGEE. CDR3 sequence (DNA): TGTGCCAGCAGCGTGCGTGCAGGGAACACTGAAGCTTTCTTT. Its translation is CASSVRAGNTEAFF.

This chain uses TRBV14 with TRBJ1-5; D unresolved. The CDR3 spans 13 residues. Germline CDR1 reads SGHDN; CDR2 reads FVKESK. Trimming took off 0 bases at V and 6 bases at J, with 6 bases between the two ends. The DNA of the CDR3 is TGTGCCAGCAGCCAAGACAATTTTCAGCCCCAGCATTTT. Translating gives CASSQDNFQPQHF.

This clone was seen a handful of times. The junction does not match germline at one end; this may be a read error. The chain combines TRBV6-6 with TRBJ2-7; 7 bases align to TRBD1. The CDR3 totals 11 residues. The germline gives CDR1 MNHNY, CDR2 SVGAGI (reference sequence). CDR3 in DNA: TGTGCCAGCAGACAGGGGCCGTCTGTGGACTTC. Translating it yields CASRQGPSVDF.

The chain recombines TRBV2 with TRBJ2-3, with TRBD1 identical over 8 bases. The trim removed 8 bases at V and 4 bases at J, leaving 11 bases unmatched. The CDR3 sequence is 15 residues long. The germline V gene has CDR1 SNHLY and CDR2 FYNNEI. CDR3 in amino acids: CASGEGQGGADTQYF. In DNA, the CDR3 is TGTGCCAGCGGAGAAGGACAGGGTGGTGCAGATACGCAGTATTTT.

This CDR3 is CASSPLLAGGRYEQFF. Here the CDR3 DNA reads TGTGCCAGCAGTCCCTTACTAGCGGGAGGACGGTATGAGCAGTTCTTC. This chain joins TRBV2 and TRBJ2-1; TRBD2 matches 12 bases. Germline V gene sequence: CDR1 SNHLY, CDR2 FYNNEI. CDR3 length equals 16 residues. The trim removed 5 bases at V and 8 bases at J, leaving 10 bases unmatched.

The chain recombines TRBV5-1 with TRBJ2-1, with 8 bases that match TRBD2. The CDR3 is 15 amino acids. Germline V gene data show CDR1 as SGHRS and CDR2 as YFSETQ. V trimming: 7 bases; J trimming: 8 bases; junction bases outside the gene matches: 14. The CDR3 spells CASHFLTGGPDEQFF. The CDR3 nucleotides read TGCGCCAGCCACTTCCTGACGGGAGGGCCGGATGAGCAGTTCTTC.

This chain joins TRBV3-1 (or the pseudogene TRBV3-2) and TRBJ2-5, with D hard to call. Germline CDR1 reads LGHDT; CDR2 reads YNNKEL (reference sequence). Trimming shortened V by 3 bases and J by 2 bases, and 7 bases separated the two germline ends. The CDR3 length is 13 residues. CDR3 amino acids: CASSQEPQETQYF. DNA of the CDR3: TGTGCCAGCAGCCAGGAGCCGCAAGAGACCCAGTACTTC.

The genes are TRBV19 and TRBJ1-6, with 11 bases lining up with TRBD1. The CDR3 is 17 residues long. Germline V gene lookup returns CDR1 LNHDA and CDR2 SQIVND (reference sequence). Trimming at V came to 7 bases and at J to 5 bases, leaving 10 bases not matched to a gene. The CDR3, as DNA: TGTGCCAGTACCATCGGACAGGGGGCGTCCCATAATTCACCCCTCCACTTT. Translation gives CASTIGQGASHNSPLHF.

Regarding this clone: The same CDR3 can be traced to other DNA sequences in this sample. The V call is TRBV5-1, the J call TRBJ2-3; TRBD2 might be the D (5 bases). With 0 bases removed from V and 5 bases from J, the gap between germline ends came to 7 bases. The CDR3 contains 13 residues. CDR1 is SGHRS and CDR2 is YFSETQ in the germline V gene. CDR3 amino acids: CASSLAGGDTQYF. DNA of the CDR3: TGCGCCAGCAGCTTGGCCGGAGGAGATACGCAGTATTTT.

This clone has more than one count but fewer than ten. The rearrangement links TRBV3-1 (or the pseudogene TRBV3-2) to TRBJ1-2; no reliable D call. V was clipped by 0 bases and J by 4 bases, with 15 bases between them. CDR1 is LGHDT and CDR2 is YNNKEL in the germline V gene (reference sequence). This CDR3 contains 16 residues. The CDR3: CASSQESYRGSYGYTF. The CDR3 DNA is TGTGCCAGCAGCCAAGAATCATATCGGGGTTCCTATGGCTACACCTTC.

This rearrangement joins TRBV4-1 to TRBJ2-1, with 8 bases identical to TRBD2. CDR1 MGHRA and CDR2 YSYEKL come from the germline V gene. The CDR3 is 14 residues long. The J segment lost 8 bases and the V segment lost 4 bases, leaving 7 bases of the junction unmatched. This CDR3 is CASSPGGGGYEQFF. As DNA, the CDR3 is TGCGCCAGCAGCCCGGGGGGCGGGGGGTATGAGCAGTTCTTC.

This clone turned up a few times. The J gene is TRBJ1-1, the V gene TRBV18, with D unclear. Germline CDR1 reads KGHSH; CDR2 reads LQKENI. The V gene lost 3 bases and the J gene lost 7 bases, with 15 bases spanning the gap. This CDR3 comprises 14 residues. CDR3 in amino acids: CASSPSGSSGEAFF. The CDR3 region has the DNA TGTGCCAGCTCACCCTCGGGTTCTAGCGGTGAAGCTTTCTTT.

V and J are TRBV18 and TRBJ1-5; 8 bases map to TRBD1. The CDR3 is 15 residues long. CDR1 is KGHSH, CDR2 LQKENI, per germline. The trim removed 4 bases at V and 1 base at J, leaving 3 bases unmatched. The CDR3 DNA reads TGTGCCAGCTCACAAGGGACAGGCAGCAATCAGCCCCAGCATTTT. This gives the protein CASSQGTGSNQPQHF.

This clone has a handful of counts. The chain uses TRBV7-9 and TRBJ2-1; 9 nucleotides match TRBD1. Germline CDR1 is SEHNR and CDR2 is FQNEAQ (reference sequence). After removal of 1 base from V and 7 bases from J, the junction contained 5 bases not matched to a gene. This CDR3 comprises 15 residues. The CDR3 is CASSLGRTGENEQFF. In nucleotides, the CDR3 is TGTGCCAGCAGCTTAGGCCGGACAGGGGAGAATGAGCAGTTCTTC. The entire variable domain, with the rest obtained from reference TRBV7-9 and TRBJ2-1, is as follows: DTGVSQNPRHKITKRGQNVTFRCDPISEHNRLYWYRQTLGQGPEFLTYFQNEAQLEKSRLLSDRFSAERPKGSFSTLEIQRTEQGDSAMYLCASSLGRTGENEQFFGPGTRLTVL.

The chain is built from TRBV7-3 and TRBJ2-7; TRBD1 matches 8 bases. The germline V gene encodes CDR1 SGHTA and CDR2 FQGTGA. The CDR3 consists of 14 residues. With 5 bases clipped from V and 4 bases from J, the junction kept 7 bases outside the gene matches. The CDR3 reads CASSPGQGRYEQYF. The DNA for the CDR3 is TGTGCCAGCAGCCCAGGACAGGGTCGGTACGAGCAGTACTTC.

The gene calls are TRBV5-1 and TRBJ2-7; tentative D call: TRBD2 (6 bases). This CDR3 spans 15 amino acids. Trimming took 0 bases from V and 1 from J, leaving 11 bases between them. Looked up from germline, CDR1 is SGHRS and CDR2 is YFSETQ. The CDR3 loop is CASSLEPGRSYEQYF. The CDR3 DNA follows: TGCGCCAGCAGCTTGGAGCCCGGGAGATCCTACGAGCAGTACTTC.

About this clone: The junction does not match germline at one end; this may be a read error. V gene TRBV7-6 combines with J gene TRBJ1-2; 7 nucleotides align to TRBD1. Germline CDR1 is SGHVS and CDR2 is FNYEAQ. This CDR3 is built from 10 residues. CDR3 amino acids: CASSPGTEPF. The CDR3 DNA is TGTGCCAGCAGCCCGGGGACAGAGCCTTTC.